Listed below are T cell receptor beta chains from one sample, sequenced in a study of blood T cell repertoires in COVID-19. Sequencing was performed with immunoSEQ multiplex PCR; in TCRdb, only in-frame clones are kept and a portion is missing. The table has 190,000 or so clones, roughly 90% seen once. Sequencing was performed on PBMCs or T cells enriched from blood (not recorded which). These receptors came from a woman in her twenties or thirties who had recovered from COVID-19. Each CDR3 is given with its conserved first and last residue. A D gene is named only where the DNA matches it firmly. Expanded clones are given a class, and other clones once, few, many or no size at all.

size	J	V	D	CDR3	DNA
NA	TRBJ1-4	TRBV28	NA	CASSSPRGATNEKLFF	TGTGCCAGCAGTTCGCCGCGGGGGGCAACTAATGAAAAACTGTTTTTT
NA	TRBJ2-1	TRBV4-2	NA	CASSHGTGNNEQFF	TGTGCCAGCAGCCACGGGACTGGCAACAATGAGCAGTTCTTC
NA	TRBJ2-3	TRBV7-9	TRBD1	CASSLGRQGEDTQYF	TGTGCCAGCAGCTTAGGGCGACAGGGAGAAGATACGCAGTATTTT
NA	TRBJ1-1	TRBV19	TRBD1	CASSRQGNTEAFF	TGTGCCAGTAGCCGACAGGGGAACACTGAAGCTTTCTTT
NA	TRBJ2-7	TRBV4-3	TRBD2	CASSQDLGLAGGEQYF	TGCGCCAGCAGCCAAGATTTAGGGCTAGCGGGAGGCGAGCAGTACTTC
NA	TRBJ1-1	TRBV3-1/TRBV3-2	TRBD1	CASSQGPQGGTEAFF	TGTGCCAGCAGCCAAGGGCCACAGGGGGGGACTGAAGCTTTCTTT
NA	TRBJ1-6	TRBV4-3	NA	CASSQDLQRGGSPLHF	TGCGCCAGCAGCCAAGATTTGCAGCGGGGTGGGTCACCCCTCCACTTT
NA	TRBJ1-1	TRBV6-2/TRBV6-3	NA	CASSPNTEAFF	TGTGCCAGCAGTCCAAACACTGAAGCTTTCTTT
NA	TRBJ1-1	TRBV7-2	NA	CASSLAPGAMNTEAFF	TGTGCCAGCAGCTTAGCTCCAGGGGCCATGAACACTGAAGCTTTCTTT
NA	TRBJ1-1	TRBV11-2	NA	CASSSRTDMNTEAFF	TGTGCCAGCAGCTCGAGGACGGACATGAACACTGAAGCTTTCTTT
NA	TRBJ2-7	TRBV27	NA	CASSLSPGSYEQYF	TGTGCCAGCAGTTTATCGCCGGGGTCCTACGAGCAGTACTTC
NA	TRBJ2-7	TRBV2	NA	CASTPREFYEQYF	TGTGCCAGCACCCCCCGGGAATTCTACGAGCAGTACTTC
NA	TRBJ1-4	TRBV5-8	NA	CASSLGVATNEKLFF	TGTGCCAGCAGCTTGGGAGTTGCAACTAATGAAAAACTGTTTTTT
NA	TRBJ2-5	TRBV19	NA	CASSLTRWGDETQYF	TGTGCCAGTAGTCTTACTCGTTGGGGGGATGAGACCCAGTACTTC
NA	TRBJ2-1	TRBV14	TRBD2	CASSQGLAGYNEQFF	TGTGCCAGCAGCCAAGGACTAGCGGGGTACAATGAGCAGTTCTTC
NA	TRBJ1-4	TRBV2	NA	CASTGGINEKLFF	TGTGCCAGCACCGGAGGGATTAATGAAAAACTGTTTTTT
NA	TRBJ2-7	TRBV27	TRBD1	CASSSRQGVSEQYF	TGTGCCAGCAGTTCCCGACAGGGGGTGAGCGAGCAGTACTTC
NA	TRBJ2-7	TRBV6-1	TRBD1	CASSPGTGFNYEQYF	TGTGCCAGCAGTCCCGGGACAGGGTTTAACTACGAGCAGTACTTC
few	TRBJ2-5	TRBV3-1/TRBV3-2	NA	CASSQDWQGETQYF	TGTGCCAGCAGCCAAGATTGGCAGGGCGAAACCCAGTACTTC
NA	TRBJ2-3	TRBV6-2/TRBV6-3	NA	CASSPGGRIADTQYF	TGTGCCAGCAGTCCCGGGGGGCGCATCGCAGATACGCAGTATTTT
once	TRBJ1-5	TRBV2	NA	CASSEAETYRGPQHF	TGTGCCAGCAGTGAAGCCGAGACATATCGGGGGCCCCAGCATTTT
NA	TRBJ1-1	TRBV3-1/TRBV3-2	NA	CASSQEGGAEAFF	TGTGCCAGCAGCCAAGAAGGCGGGGCTGAAGCTTTCTTT
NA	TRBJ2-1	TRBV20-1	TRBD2	CSASHGGGGADEQFF	TGCAGTGCTAGTCACGGTGGCGGGGGGGCAGATGAGCAGTTCTTC
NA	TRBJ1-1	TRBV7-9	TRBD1	CASRPDRGRVEAFF	TGTGCCAGCCGCCCGGACAGGGGGCGAGTTGAAGCTTTCTTT
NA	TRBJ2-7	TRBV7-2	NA	CASSYDRLGSYEQYF	TGTGCCAGCAGCTACGACAGGTTGGGGTCCTACGAGCAGTACTTC
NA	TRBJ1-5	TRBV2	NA	CASSEYGVNQPQHF	TGTGCCAGCAGTGAGTACGGGGTCAATCAGCCCCAGCATTTT
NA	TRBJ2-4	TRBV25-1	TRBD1	CASSKGQGGNIQYF	TGTGCCAGCAGTAAGGGACAGGGGGGGAACATTCAGTACTTC
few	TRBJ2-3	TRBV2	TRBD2	CASSPRSGSTTDTQYF	TGTGCCAGCAGTCCACGTAGCGGGAGTACAACAGATACGCAGTATTTT
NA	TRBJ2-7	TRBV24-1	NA	CATSVGGYEQYF	TGTGCCACCAGTGTAGGGGGTTACGAGCAGTACTTC
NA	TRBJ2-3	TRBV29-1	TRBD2	CSVEEALAGGGTDTQYF	TGCAGCGTTGAAGAGGCATTAGCGGGAGGCGGGACAGATACGCAGTATTTT
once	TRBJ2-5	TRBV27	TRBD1	CASSLKGRGLQETQYF	TGTGCCAGCAGTTTAAAGGGCAGGGGGCTTCAAGAGACCCAGTACTTC
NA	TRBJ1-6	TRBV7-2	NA	CASSLGLPSPLHF	TGTGCCAGCAGCTTGGGACTTCCCTCACCCCTCCACTTT
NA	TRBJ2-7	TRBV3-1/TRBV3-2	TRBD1	CASSLSGDRGYEQYF	TGTGCCAGCAGCCTTTCTGGGGACAGGGGCTACGAGCAGTACTTC
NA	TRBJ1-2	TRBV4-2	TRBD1	CASSQVRTGPSYGYTF	TGTGCCAGCAGCCAAGTGCGGACAGGGCCGAGTTATGGCTACACCTTC
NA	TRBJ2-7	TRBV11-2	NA	CASSLEHPGAYEQYF	TGTGCCAGCAGCTTAGAACATCCGGGGGCCTACGAGCAGTACTTC
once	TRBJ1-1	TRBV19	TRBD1	CASGQGSVNTEAFF	TGTGCCAGTGGACAGGGGTCAGTAAACACTGAAGCTTTCTTT
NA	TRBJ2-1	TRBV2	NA	CASRGGPVNEQFF	TGTGCCAGCAGGGGGGGACCAGTCAATGAGCAGTTCTTC
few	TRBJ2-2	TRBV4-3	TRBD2	CASSHGLAGEVTGELFF	TGCGCCAGCAGCCACGGACTAGCGGGAGAAGTAACCGGGGAGCTGTTTTTT
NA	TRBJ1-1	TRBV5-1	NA	CASSLEDMNTEAFF	TGCGCCAGCAGCTTGGAGGACATGAACACTGAAGCTTTCTTT
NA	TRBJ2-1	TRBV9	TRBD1	CASSPTPGGLYNEQFF	TGTGCCAGCAGCCCTACCCCAGGGGGCTTATACAATGAGCAGTTCTTC
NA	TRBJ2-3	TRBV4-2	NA	CASSQGGMGTDTQYF	TGTGCCAGCAGCCAAGGCGGGATGGGAACAGATACGCAGTATTTT
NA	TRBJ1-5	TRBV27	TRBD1	CASSSQGARQPQHF	TGTGCCAGCAGTTCTCAGGGGGCAAGACAGCCCCAGCATTTT
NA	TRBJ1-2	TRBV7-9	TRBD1	CASSLTGGESNYGYTF	TGTGCCAGCAGCTTAACAGGGGGAGAGTCTAACTATGGCTACACCTTC
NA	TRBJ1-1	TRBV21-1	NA	CASSKGRGDTEAFF	TGTGCCAGCAGCAAAGGTCGGGGGGACACTGAAGCTTTCTTT
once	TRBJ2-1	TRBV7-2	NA	CASSAVVEQFF	TGTGCCAGCAGCGCGGTGGTGGAGCAGTTCTTC
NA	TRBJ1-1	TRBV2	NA	CASPRRGALNTEAFF	TGTGCCAGCCCAAGGCGGGGGGCCTTAAACACTGAAGCTTTCTTT
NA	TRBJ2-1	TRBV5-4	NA	CASSLGFQGNDEQFF	TGTGCCAGCAGCTTAGGGTTTCAGGGTAACGATGAGCAGTTCTTC
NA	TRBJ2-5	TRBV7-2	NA	CASSLGTGARFRETQYF	TGTGCCAGCAGCTTAGGAACGGGAGCACGATTTCGGGAGACCCAGTACTTC
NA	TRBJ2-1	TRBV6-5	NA	CASMLRLGGEFF	TGTGCCAGCATGTTACGACTGGGAGGCGAGTTCTTC
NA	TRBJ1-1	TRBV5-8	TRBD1	CASSWRGQMNTEAFF	TGTGCCAGCAGCTGGCGGGGACAGATGAACACTGAAGCTTTCTTT
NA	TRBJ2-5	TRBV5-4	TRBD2	CASSLGLDEETQYF	TGTGCCAGCAGCCTCGGACTAGACGAAGAGACCCAGTACTTC
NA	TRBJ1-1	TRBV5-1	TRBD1	CASSLLPGGSGRTEAFF	TGCGCCAGCAGCTTGTTGCCAGGGGGCTCGGGTAGGACTGAAGCTTTCTTT
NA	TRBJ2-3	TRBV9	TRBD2	CASSFRGGDPTDTQYF	TGTGCCAGCAGCTTTCGGGGGGGCGACCCCACAGATACGCAGTATTTT
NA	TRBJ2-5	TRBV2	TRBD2	CASRVLAGARETQYF	TGTGCCAGCAGAGTCCTAGCGGGGGCCCGGGAGACCCAGTACTTC
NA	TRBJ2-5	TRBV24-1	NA	CATGAGGNQETQYF	TGTGCCACCGGGGCAGGGGGGAACCAAGAGACCCAGTACTTC
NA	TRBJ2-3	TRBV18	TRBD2	CASSPTWTSGVSTDTQYF	TGTGCCAGCTCACCGACGTGGACTAGCGGGGTTAGCACAGATACGCAGTATTTT
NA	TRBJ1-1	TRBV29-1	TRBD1	CSVEKAKTRTGNTEAFF	TGCAGCGTTGAAAAGGCAAAAACCCGGACAGGGAACACTGAAGCTTTCTTT
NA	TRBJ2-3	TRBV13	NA	CASSLAPLDSTDTQYF	TGTGCCAGCAGCTTAGCCCCACTAGATAGCACAGATACGCAGTATTTT
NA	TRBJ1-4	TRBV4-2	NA	CASSPLSGSNEKLFF	TGTGCCAGCAGCCCCCTGTCGGGGTCTAATGAAAAACTGTTTTTT